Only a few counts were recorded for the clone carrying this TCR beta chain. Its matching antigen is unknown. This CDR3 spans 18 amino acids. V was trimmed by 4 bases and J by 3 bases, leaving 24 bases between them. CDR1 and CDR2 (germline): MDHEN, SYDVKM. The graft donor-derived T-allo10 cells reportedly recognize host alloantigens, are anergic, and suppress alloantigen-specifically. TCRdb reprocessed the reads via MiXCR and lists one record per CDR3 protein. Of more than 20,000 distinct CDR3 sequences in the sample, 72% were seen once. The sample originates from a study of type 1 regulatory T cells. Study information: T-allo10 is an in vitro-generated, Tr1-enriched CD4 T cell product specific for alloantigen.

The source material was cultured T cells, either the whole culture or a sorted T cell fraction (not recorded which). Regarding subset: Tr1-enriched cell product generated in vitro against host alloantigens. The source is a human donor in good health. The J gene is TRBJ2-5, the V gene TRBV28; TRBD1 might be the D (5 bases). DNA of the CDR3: TGTGCCAGCAGTTCCCAGGGCCCAACATGGGGCCACAAAGAGACCCAGTACTTC. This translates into CASSSQGPTWGHKETQYF.